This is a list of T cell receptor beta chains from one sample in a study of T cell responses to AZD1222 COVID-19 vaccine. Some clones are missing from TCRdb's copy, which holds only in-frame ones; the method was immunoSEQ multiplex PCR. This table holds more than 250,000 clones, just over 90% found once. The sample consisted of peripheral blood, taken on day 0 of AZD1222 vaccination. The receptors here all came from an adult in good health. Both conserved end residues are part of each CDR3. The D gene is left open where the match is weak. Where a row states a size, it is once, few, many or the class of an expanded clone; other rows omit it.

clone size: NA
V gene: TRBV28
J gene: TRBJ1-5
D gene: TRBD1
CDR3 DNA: TGTGCCAGCAGTTTCCGGGACAGGCCCCAGCCCCAGCATTTT
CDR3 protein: CASSFRDRPQPQHF

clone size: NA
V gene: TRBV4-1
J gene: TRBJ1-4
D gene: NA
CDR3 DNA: TGCGCCAGCAGCCAAGTGTTGGGTGAAAAACTGTTTTTT
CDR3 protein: CASSQVLGEKLFF

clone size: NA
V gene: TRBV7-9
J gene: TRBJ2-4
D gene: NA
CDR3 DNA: TGTGCCAGCAGCAATCCGGGATCCAACATTCAGTACTTC
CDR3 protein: CASSNPGSNIQYF

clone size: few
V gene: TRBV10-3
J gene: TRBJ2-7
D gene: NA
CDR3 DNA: TGTGCCATCAGGGACCCTCAGGGGCGAAGCTCCTACGAGCAGTACTTC
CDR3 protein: CAIRDPQGRSSYEQYF

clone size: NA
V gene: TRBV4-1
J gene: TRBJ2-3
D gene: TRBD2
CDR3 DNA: TGCGCCAGCAGCCAAGAGGGGGGGGTGGGCACAGATACGCAGTATTTT
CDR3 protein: CASSQEGGVGTDTQYF

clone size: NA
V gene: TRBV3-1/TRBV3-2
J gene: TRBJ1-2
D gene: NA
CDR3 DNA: TGTGCCAGCAGCCAAGGGCTATCGGGCTACACCTTC
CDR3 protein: CASSQGLSGYTF

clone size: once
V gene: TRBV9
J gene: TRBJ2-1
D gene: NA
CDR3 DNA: TGTGCCAGCAGCCCGGGGGTAGTTGGGAATGAGCAGTTCTTC
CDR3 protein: CASSPGVVGNEQFF

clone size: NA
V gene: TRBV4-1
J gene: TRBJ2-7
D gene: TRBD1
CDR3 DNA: TGCGCCAGCAGCCGTCTCCGGGACAGGGACTACGAGCAGTACTTC
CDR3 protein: CASSRLRDRDYEQYF

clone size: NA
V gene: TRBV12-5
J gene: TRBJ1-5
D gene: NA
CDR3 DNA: TGTGCTAGTGGTTATAGCAATCAGCCCCAGCATTTT
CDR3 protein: CASGYSNQPQHF

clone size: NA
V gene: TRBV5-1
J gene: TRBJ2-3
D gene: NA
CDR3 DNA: TGCGCCAGCAGCGCTCAGCCGTACCCTAGCACAGATACGCAGTATTTT
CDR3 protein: CASSAQPYPSTDTQYF

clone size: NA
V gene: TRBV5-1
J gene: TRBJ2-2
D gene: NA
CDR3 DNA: TGCGCCAGCAGCTTACCCGGGGGGAACACCGGGGAGCTGTTTTTT
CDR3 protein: CASSLPGGNTGELFF

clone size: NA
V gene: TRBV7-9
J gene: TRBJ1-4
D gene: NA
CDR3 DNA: TGTGCCAGCAGCTTTCCAGGGGTCGAGGAAAAACTGTTTTTT
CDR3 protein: CASSFPGVEEKLFF

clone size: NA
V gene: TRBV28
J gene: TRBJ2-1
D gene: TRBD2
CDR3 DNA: TGTGCCAGCGGTGGGGCCGGGGGGACCAGGTTCTTC
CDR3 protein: CASGGAGGTRFF

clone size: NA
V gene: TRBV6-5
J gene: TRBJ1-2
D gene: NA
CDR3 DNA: TGTGCCAGCAGTTACTCGAAGAATAACTATGGCTACACCTTC
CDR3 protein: CASSYSKNNYGYTF

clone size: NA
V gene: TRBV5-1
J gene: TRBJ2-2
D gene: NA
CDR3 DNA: TGCGCCAGCAGCTTGTCTTACCTAGCCGAAGAGGCGGAAGTTTTT
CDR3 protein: CASSLSYLAEEAEVF

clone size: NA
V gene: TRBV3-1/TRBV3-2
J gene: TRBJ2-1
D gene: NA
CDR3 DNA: TGTGCCAGCAGCCCGGACGGGAATGAGCAGTTCTTC
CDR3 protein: CASSPDGNEQFF

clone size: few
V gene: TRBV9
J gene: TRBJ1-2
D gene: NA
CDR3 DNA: TGTGCCAGCAGCGTAGGAGGGGCCTATGGCTACACCTTC
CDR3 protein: CASSVGGAYGYTF

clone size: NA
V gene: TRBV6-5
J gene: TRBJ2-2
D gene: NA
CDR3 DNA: TGTGCCAGCAGTTACCCCGACTTCACCGGGGAGCTGTTTTTT
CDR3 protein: CASSYPDFTGELFF

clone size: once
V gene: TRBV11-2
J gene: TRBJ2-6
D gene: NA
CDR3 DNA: TGTGCCAGCAGCTTAGTGACAGGAGGGGCCAACGTCCTGACTTTC
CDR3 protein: CASSLVTGGANVLTF

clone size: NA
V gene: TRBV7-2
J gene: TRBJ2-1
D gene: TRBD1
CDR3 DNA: TGTGCCAGCAGCTTACAAGGTACAGGGGTCATCTACAATGAGCAGTTCTTC
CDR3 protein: CASSLQGTGVIYNEQFF

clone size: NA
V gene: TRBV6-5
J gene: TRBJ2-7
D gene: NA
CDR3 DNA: TGTGCCAGCAGTTACTCTCACAGGGCTAGAGAGCAGTACTTC
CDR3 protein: CASSYSHRAREQYF

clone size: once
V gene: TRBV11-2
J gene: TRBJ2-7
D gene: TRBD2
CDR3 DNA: TGTGCCAGCAGCTTAGGACTAGCGGGCACCTACGAGCAGTACTTC
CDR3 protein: CASSLGLAGTYEQYF

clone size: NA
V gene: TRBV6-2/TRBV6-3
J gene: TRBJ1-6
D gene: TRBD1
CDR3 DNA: TGTGCCAGCAGTCAACAGGGGTGGGAAAATTCACCCCTCCACTTT
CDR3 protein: CASSQQGWENSPLHF

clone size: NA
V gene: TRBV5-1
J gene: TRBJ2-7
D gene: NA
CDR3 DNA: TGCGCCAGCAGCTCGAATCCCATTGACTCAACTACCCCCTACGAGCAGTACTTC
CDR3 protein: CASSSNPIDSTTPYEQYF

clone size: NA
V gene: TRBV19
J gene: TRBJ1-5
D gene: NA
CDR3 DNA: TGTGCCAGTAGCCCGTATAGCAATCAGCCCCAGCATTTT
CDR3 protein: CASSPYSNQPQHF

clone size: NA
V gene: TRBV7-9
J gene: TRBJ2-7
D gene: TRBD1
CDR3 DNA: TGTGCCAGCAGCAATCCGGGACAGGGGGCTTACGAGCAGTACTTC
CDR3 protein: CASSNPGQGAYEQYF

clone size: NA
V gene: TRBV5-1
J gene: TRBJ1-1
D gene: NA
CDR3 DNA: TGCGCCAGCAGCTTCGATAGGGCCACTGAAGCTTTCTTT
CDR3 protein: CASSFDRATEAFF

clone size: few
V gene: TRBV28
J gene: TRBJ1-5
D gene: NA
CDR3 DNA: TGTGCCAGCAAAACACTCTCAATTAGCAATCAGCCCCAGCATTTT
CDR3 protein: CASKTLSISNQPQHF

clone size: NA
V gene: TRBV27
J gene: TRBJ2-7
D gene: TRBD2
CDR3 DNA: TGTGCCAGCAGGCGGGGGAGCTCCTACGAGCAGTACTTC
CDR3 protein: CASRRGSSYEQYF

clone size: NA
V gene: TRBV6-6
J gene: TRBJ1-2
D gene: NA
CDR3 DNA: TGTGCCAGCAGGGAGGGCAGGGGCTACACCTTC
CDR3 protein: CASREGRGYTF

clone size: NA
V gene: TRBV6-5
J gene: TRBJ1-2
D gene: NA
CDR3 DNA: TGTGCCAGCAGTTACACCCCAAGGGTGGGCCTCTACACCTTC
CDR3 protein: CASSYTPRVGLYTF

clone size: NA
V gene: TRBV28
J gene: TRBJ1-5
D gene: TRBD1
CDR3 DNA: TGTGCCAGCAGTTTCGACAGGGACAATCAGCCCCAGCATTTT
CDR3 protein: CASSFDRDNQPQHF

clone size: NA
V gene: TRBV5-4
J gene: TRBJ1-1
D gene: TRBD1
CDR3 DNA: TGTGCCAGCAGCAAGGACAGGGCGTCGTTCATCCATGAAGCTTTCTTT
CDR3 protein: CASSKDRASFIHEAFF